Following are 27 T cell receptor beta chains from one sample sequenced in a study of blood T cell repertoires in COVID-19. Assay used: immunoSEQ multiplex PCR; TCRdb lists only in-frame clones, some missing. The sample has 180,000 or so clones, 70% to 90% seen once. Source material: peripheral blood. These receptors all stem from a man in his fifties or sixties with acute or convalescent COVID-19.

The chain carries TRBV11-3 and TRBJ2-2; weak D call: TRBD1 (5 bases). Germline CDR1 and CDR2: SGHNT and YENEEA. The CDR3 is 16 amino acids. Trimming removed 4 bases from V and 4 bases from J, with 16 bases in between. Here the CDR3 reads CASSSSPTATTGELFF. Written as DNA, the CDR3 is TGTGCCAGCAGCTCCTCACCGACAGCCACCACCGGGGAGCTGTTTTTT.

The chain employs TRBV6-6 and TRBJ2-1, with D perhaps TRBD1 (5 bases). CDR1 and CDR2 (germline): MNHNY, SVGAGI (reference sequence). The CDR3 covers 15 residues. The ends were cut back, 2 bases at V and 9 bases at J, with 17 bases in the middle. CDR3 amino acids: CASSYAGLDSGEQFF. CDR3 DNA sequence: TGTGCCAGCAGTTACGCAGGGTTAGATTCGGGTGAGCAGTTCTTC.

J is TRBJ2-1 and V is TRBV29-1; 10 bases match TRBD2. This CDR3 spans 14 amino acids. V dropped 6 bases and J dropped 9; count of bases not matched to a gene: 11. CDR1 and CDR2 from the germline V gene are SQVTM and ANQGSEA. This CDR3 is CSVATSGVSGEQFF. CDR3 coding DNA: TGCAGCGTCGCAACTAGCGGGGTCTCGGGTGAGCAGTTCTTC.

This clone was observed once. This sample also contains other DNA sequences that code for the same CDR3. The V and J genes are TRBV28 and TRBJ1-2; D is unclear. The germline gives CDR1 MDHEN, CDR2 SYDVKM. The ends were cut back, 3 bases at V and 4 bases at J, with 6 bases in the middle. CDR3 length: 12 residues. The CDR3 is CASSLRGYGYTF. Written as DNA, the CDR3 is TGTGCCAGCAGTTTGCGGGGCTATGGCTACACCTTC.

The chain is built from TRBV28 and TRBJ1-6; D is undetermined. The CDR3 loop spans 13 amino acids. With 3 bases removed from V and 4 bases from J, the gap between germline ends came to 4 bases. The germline gives CDR1 MDHEN, CDR2 SYDVKM. Written as DNA, the CDR3 is TGTGCCAGCAGTTTTCTGTATAATTCACCCCTCCACTTT. This gives the protein CASSFLYNSPLHF. Filled out from reference TRBV28 and TRBJ1-6, the complete variable domain reads DVKVTQSSRYLVKRTGEKVFLECVQDMDHENMFWYRQDPGLGLRLIYFSYDVKMKEKGDIPEGYSVSREKKERFSLILESASTNQTSMYLCASSFLYNSPLHFGNGTRLTVT.

The chain combines TRBV11-2 with TRBJ1-5; a possible D gene is TRBD1 (5 bases). The CDR3 loop spans 15 amino acids. V was shortened by 5 bases and J by 4 bases, with 15 bases between the two germline ends. Germline V gives CDR1 SGHAT, CDR2 FQNNGV. In DNA, the CDR3 is TGTGCCAGCAGCCCCCAATGGGGCGGTAATCAGCCCCAGCATTTT. It translates to CASSPQWGGNQPQHF.

Only a few counts were recorded for this clone. The chain links TRBV6-5 to TRBJ2-7; TRBD2 agrees at 11 bases. This CDR3 contains 14 residues. CDR1 MNHEY and CDR2 SVGAGI come from the germline V gene. V gave up 6 bases and J gave up 6 bases; unmatched junction bases: 7. The CDR3 DNA follows: TGTGCCAGCAGGAGGACTAGCGGGTCGGCCGAGCAGTACTTC. Translated: CASRRTSGSAEQYF.

The CDR3 spells CASSLSAPNLVREKLFF. CDR3 bases: TGCGCCAGCAGCTTGAGCGCCCCCAATTTGGTTCGGGAAAAACTGTTTTTT. V and J are TRBV5-1 and TRBJ1-4; D unresolved. The CDR3 spans 17 residues. Trimming shortened V by 1 base and J by 8 bases, and 21 bases separated the two germline ends. Germline V gene data show CDR1 as SGHRS and CDR2 as YFSETQ.

The chain combines TRBV5-1 with TRBJ1-2; the D gene is possibly TRBD1 (5 bases). The CDR3 spans 15 residues. Trimming left V 0 bases short and J 5 bases short, with 14 bases between. Germline values: CDR1 SGHRS, CDR2 YFSETQ. The chain's CDR3 is CASSLEGRGEYGYTF. The CDR3 nucleotides are TGCGCCAGCAGCTTGGAGGGTCGGGGGGAATATGGCTACACCTTC. The variable domain in full, completed from reference TRBV5-1 and TRBJ1-2, reads KAGVTQTPRYLIKTRGQQVTLSCSPISGHRSVSWYQQTPGQGLQFLFEYFSETQRNKGNFPGRFSGRQFSNSRSEMNVSTLELGDSALYLCASSLEGRGEYGYTFGSGTRLTVV.

The J gene is TRBJ1-2, the V gene TRBV29-1; D unresolved. The CDR3 is 12 amino acids. Trimming removed 1 base from V and 3 bases from J, with 6 bases in between. CDR1 and CDR2 from the germline V gene are SQVTM and ANQGSEA. DNA of the CDR3: TGCAGCGTTGAAGCTCAGTACTATGGCTACACCTTC. Amino acids: CSVEAQYYGYTF.

This clone was counted once. Germline is not matched at one junction end, which may reflect a read error. Here the CDR3 DNA reads TGCGCCAGCAGCTTGGAGGGTCGGGATGCTTACAACATAAGCTTT. Translation: CASSLEGRDAYNISF. The chain has TRBV5-1 and TRBJ1-1; D remains ambiguous. Germline V CDR1 and CDR2: SGHRS, YFSETQ. The CDR3 contains 15 residues.

This clone turned up a few times. V and J are TRBV6-5 and TRBJ2-1; TRBD2 aligns across 8 bases. V dropped 7 bases and J dropped 8; count of bases not matched to a gene: 10. The CDR3 runs to 14 residues. Germline values: CDR1 MNHEY, CDR2 SVGAGI. The CDR3 spells CASTPGGGVDEQFF. The CDR3 bases are TGTGCCAGCACCCCGGGAGGGGGGGTGGATGAGCAGTTCTTC.

The genes are TRBV7-9 and TRBJ1-3; perhaps TRBD1 as D (5 bases). The CDR3 has 16 residues. The V gene lost 2 bases and the J gene lost 0 bases, with 11 bases spanning the gap. Germline V gives CDR1 SEHNR, CDR2 FQNEAQ (reference sequence). The CDR3 region is CASSLRDSSSGNTIYF. CDR3 bases: TGTGCCAGCAGCTTACGGGACTCAAGCTCTGGAAACACCATATATTTT. Looking up the rest from reference TRBV7-9 and TRBJ1-3 gives the full variable domain: DTGVSQNPRHKITKRGQNVTFRCDPISEHNRLYWYRQTLGQGPEFLTYFQNEAQLEKSRLLSDRFSAERPKGSFSTLEIQRTEQGDSAMYLCASSLRDSSSGNTIYFGEGSWLTVV.

This clone was seen a few times. The chain combines TRBV4-1 with TRBJ2-4; D remains unclear. Between the trimmed V and J ends, which lost 4 bases and 0 bases, there was a span of 19 bases. This CDR3 has 18 amino acids. Germline values: CDR1 MGHRA, CDR2 YSYEKL. The CDR3 reads CASSPSPLRPLAKNIQYF. CDR3 sequence (DNA): TGCGCCAGCAGCCCTAGTCCCCTTCGTCCACTAGCCAAAAACATTCAGTACTTC.

This chain uses TRBV11-2 with TRBJ1-3; D is uncertain. V lost 6 bases and J lost 4, with 10 bases in between. Germline lookup yields CDR1 SGHAT and CDR2 FQNNGV. This CDR3 contains 13 residues. CDR3 nucleotides: TGTGCCAGCAGTCAAACGGGGGGAAACACCATATATTTT. This encodes CASSQTGGNTIYF.

CDR3 DNA: TGTGCCAGCAGTCCCGGCAATACAGGGGTCCTTCAAGGAAACACCATATATTTT. This codes for CASSPGNTGVLQGNTIYF. The chain is built from TRBV6-6 and TRBJ1-3, with 7 positions matching TRBD1. Germline CDR1 reads MNHNY; CDR2 reads SVGAGI (reference sequence). The V gene end was trimmed by 5 bases and the J gene end by 4 bases; junction bases not matched to a gene: 17. The CDR3 spans 18 residues.

The chain uses TRBV4-1 and TRBJ1-4; 8 positions agree with TRBD1. Germline CDR1 is MGHRA and CDR2 is YSYEKL. Germline trimming cut 3 bases from V and 5 bases from J; bases unmatched to any gene: 5. This CDR3 region has 15 residues. CDR3 protein: CASSHPGTGNEKLFF. The CDR3 region has the DNA TGCGCCAGCAGCCATCCTGGGACAGGCAATGAAAAACTGTTTTTT.

CDR3 protein: CASSLVTNTGELFF. The DNA for the CDR3 is TGTGCCAGCAGCTTAGTTACGAACACCGGGGAGCTGTTTTTT. The chain employs TRBV7-6 and TRBJ2-2; D is ambiguous. V was trimmed by 1 base and J by 0 bases, leaving 3 bases between them. This CDR3 is 14 amino acids long. Looked up from germline, CDR1 is SGHVS and CDR2 is FNYEAQ.

This clone was observed a few times. The chain is built from TRBV24-1 and TRBJ2-1; D remains ambiguous. The germline CDR1 and CDR2 sequences are KGHDR and SFDVKD. This CDR3 is 15 amino acids long. V gave up 9 bases and J gave up 0 bases, with 14 bases separating them. This CDR3 reads CATSDSYSSYNEQFF. CDR3 DNA: TGTGCCACCTCAGACTCCTATAGCTCCTACAATGAGCAGTTCTTC.

V is TRBV27 and J is TRBJ2-1, with 8 bases lining up with TRBD2. CDR3 length equals 15 residues. Germline assignment: CDR1 MNHEY and CDR2 SMNVEV (reference sequence). V lost 3 bases to trimming and J lost 4 bases; unmatched junction nucleotides: 5. CDR3 loop: CASSFSGAVYNEQFF. CDR3 DNA: TGTGCCAGCAGTTTTAGCGGGGCCGTTTACAATGAGCAGTTCTTC.

CDR3 bases: TGTGCCAGCAGGGTCAGGGGGGGCACAGATACGCAGTATTTT. Protein product: CASRVRGGTDTQYF. The rearrangement joins TRBV2 to TRBJ2-3; possible D gene TRBD1, 7 bases. Germline lookup yields CDR1 SNHLY and CDR2 FYNNEI. Trimming shortened V by 6 bases and J by 1 base, and 11 bases separated the two germline ends. The CDR3 loop spans 14 amino acids.

The chain carries TRBV7-9 and TRBJ2-2; a weak D match, TRBD2 (6 bases). The CDR3 runs 17 residues. With 1 base removed from V and 4 bases from J, the gap between germline ends came to 16 bases. Germline CDR1 SEHNR, CDR2 FQNEAQ (reference sequence). CDR3 DNA: TGTGCCAGCAGCTTAGTTCGTGGCGGGATTGGCACCGGGGAGCTGTTTTTT. Protein product: CASSLVRGGIGTGELFF.

This sequence joins TRBV13 and TRBJ2-7, with 10 bases identical to TRBD1. Unmatched junction bases numbered 3, after V lost 5 bases and J lost 2 bases. The length of the CDR3 is 14 residues. Germline V gives CDR1 PRHDT, CDR2 FYEKMQ (reference sequence). CDR3 amino acids: CASSMDRGTYEQYF. In DNA form, the CDR3 reads TGTGCCAGCAGCATGGACAGGGGGACCTACGAGCAGTACTTC.

The chain carries TRBV7-3 and TRBJ2-1, with TRBD2 identical over 10 bases. The CDR3 has 16 residues. Germline CDR1 SGHTA, CDR2 FQGTGA. After removal of 6 bases from V and 0 bases from J, the junction contained 5 bases not matched to a gene. For the CDR3, the DNA is TGTGCCAGCAGAGCGGGAGGGTCCGGCTCCTACAATGAGCAGTTCTTC. This encodes CASRAGGSGSYNEQFF.

This chain joins TRBV6-6 and TRBJ1-3, with D possibly TRBD1 on 5 matching bases. V lost 2 bases and J 1 base, leaving 6 bases between the germline ends. Germline-derived CDR1 and CDR2 are MNHNY and SVGAGI (reference sequence). The length of the CDR3 is 14 residues. CDR3 bases: TGTGCCAGCAGTTACAAGGGGTCTGGAAACACCATATATTTT. Protein sequence: CASSYKGSGNTIYF.

The V gene is TRBV28, the J gene TRBJ2-5, with 13 positions matching TRBD2. Germline lookup yields CDR1 MDHEN and CDR2 SYDVKM. J was trimmed by 2 bases and V by 5 bases; bases with no gene match: 5. This CDR3 region has 16 residues. CDR3 in amino acids: CASSLGTSGTQETQYF. The CDR3 nucleotides are TGTGCCAGCAGTCTCGGGACTAGCGGGACTCAAGAGACCCAGTACTTC.

CDR3 residues: CASSKGQGVGEQFF. The CDR3, as DNA: TGTGCCAGCAGCAAGGGACAGGGCGTGGGTGAGCAGTTCTTC. This chain joins TRBV5-6 and TRBJ2-1, with TRBD1 matching over 9 bases. This CDR3 is built from 14 residues. CDR1 SGHDT and CDR2 YYEEEE come from the germline V gene. With 4 bases clipped from V and 9 bases from J, the junction kept 8 bases outside the gene matches.